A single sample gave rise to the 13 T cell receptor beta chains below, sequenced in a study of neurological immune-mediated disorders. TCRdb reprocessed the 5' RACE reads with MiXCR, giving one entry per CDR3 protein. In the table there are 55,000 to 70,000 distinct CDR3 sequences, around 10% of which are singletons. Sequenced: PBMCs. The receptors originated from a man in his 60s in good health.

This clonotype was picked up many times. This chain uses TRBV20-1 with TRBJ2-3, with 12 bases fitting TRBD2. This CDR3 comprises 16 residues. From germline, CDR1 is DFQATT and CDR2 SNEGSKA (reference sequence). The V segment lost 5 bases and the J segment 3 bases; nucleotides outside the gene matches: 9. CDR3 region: CSAWPSGGAFTDTQYF. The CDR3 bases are TGCAGTGCTTGGCCTAGCGGGGGGGCCTTTACAGATACGCAGTATTTT.

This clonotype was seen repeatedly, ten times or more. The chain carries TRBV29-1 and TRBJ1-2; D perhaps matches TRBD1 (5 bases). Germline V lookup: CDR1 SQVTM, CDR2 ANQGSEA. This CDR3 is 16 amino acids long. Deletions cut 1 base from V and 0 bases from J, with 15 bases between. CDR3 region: CSVEVKTGLTNYGYTF. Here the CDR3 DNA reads TGCAGCGTTGAAGTAAAAACAGGATTAACTAACTATGGCTACACCTTC.

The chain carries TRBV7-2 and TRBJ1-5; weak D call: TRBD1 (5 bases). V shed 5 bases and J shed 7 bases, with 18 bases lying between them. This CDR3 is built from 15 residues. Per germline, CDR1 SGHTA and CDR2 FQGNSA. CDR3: CASSPQVGRGQPQHF. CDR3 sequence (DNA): TGTGCCAGCAGCCCACAGGTGGGCCGGGGACAGCCCCAGCATTTT.

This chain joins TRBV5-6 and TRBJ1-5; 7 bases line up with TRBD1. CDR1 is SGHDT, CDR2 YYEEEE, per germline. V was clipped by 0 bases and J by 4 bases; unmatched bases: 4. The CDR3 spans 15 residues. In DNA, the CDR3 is TGTGCCAGCAGCTTGGAGGGGACAGAGAATCAGCCCCAGCATTTT. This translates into CASSLEGTENQPQHF.

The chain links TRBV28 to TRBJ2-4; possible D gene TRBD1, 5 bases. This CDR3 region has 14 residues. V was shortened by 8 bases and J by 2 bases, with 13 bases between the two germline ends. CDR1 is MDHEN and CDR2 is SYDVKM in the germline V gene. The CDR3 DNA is TGTGCCAGCCATGACAGCCTTACCAAAAACATTCAGTACTTC. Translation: CASHDSLTKNIQYF.

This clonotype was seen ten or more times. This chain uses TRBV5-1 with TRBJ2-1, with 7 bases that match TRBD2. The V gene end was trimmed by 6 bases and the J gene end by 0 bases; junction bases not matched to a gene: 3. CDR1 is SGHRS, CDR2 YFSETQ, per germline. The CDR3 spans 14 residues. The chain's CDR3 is CASNGGNSYNEQFF. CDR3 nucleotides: TGCGCCAGCAACGGGGGGAACTCCTACAATGAGCAGTTCTTC. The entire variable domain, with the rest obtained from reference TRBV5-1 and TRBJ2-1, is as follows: KAGVTQTPRYLIKTRGQQVTLSCSPISGHRSVSWYQQTPGQGLQFLFEYFSETQRNKGNFPGRFSGRQFSNSRSEMNVSTLELGDSALYLCASNGGNSYNEQFFGPGTRLTVL.

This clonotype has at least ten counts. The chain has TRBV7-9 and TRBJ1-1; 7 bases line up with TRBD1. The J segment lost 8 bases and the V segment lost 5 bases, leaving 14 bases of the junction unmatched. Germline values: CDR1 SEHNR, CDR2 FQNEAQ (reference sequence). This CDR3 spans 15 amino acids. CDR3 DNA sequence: TGTGCCAGCAGCCGTACGGCCACAGGGGCCCCCGAAGCTTTCTTT. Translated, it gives CASSRTATGAPEAFF.

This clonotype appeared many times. This CDR3 reads CASSLTGTLSNYGYTF. As DNA, the CDR3 is TGTGCCAGCAGTTTGACAGGCACCCTTTCTAACTATGGCTACACCTTC. V gene TRBV5-4 combines with J gene TRBJ1-2; tentatively, D is TRBD1 (6 bases). The CDR3 runs to 16 residues. Trimming cost V 5 bases and J 0 bases, with 17 bases left between them. Germline lookup yields CDR1 SGHNT and CDR2 YYREEE (reference sequence).

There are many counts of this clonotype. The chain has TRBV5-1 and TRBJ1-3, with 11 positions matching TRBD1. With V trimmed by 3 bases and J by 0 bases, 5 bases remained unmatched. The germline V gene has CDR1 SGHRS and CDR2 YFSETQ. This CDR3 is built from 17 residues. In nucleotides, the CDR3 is TGCGCCAGCAGCTCCACCGGGACAGGGGGCTCTGGAAACACCATATATTTT. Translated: CASSSTGTGGSGNTIYF. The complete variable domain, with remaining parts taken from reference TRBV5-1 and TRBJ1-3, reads KAGVTQTPRYLIKTRGQQVTLSCSPISGHRSVSWYQQTPGQGLQFLFEYFSETQRNKGNFPGRFSGRQFSNSRSEMNVSTLELGDSALYLCASSSTGTGGSGNTIYFGEGSWLTVV.

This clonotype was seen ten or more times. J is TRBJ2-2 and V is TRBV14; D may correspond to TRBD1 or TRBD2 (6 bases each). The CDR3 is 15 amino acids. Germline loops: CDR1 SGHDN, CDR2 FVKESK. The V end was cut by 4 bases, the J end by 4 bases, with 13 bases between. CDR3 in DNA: TGTGCCAGCAGCCGACAGCCGGGGGCCACCGGGGAGCTGTTTTTT. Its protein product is CASSRQPGATGELFF.

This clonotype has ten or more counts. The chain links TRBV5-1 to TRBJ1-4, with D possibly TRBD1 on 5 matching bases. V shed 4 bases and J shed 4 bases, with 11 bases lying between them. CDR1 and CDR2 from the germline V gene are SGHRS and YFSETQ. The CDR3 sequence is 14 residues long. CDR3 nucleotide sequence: TGCGCCAGCAGCCTCGACAGTTTTAATGAAAAACTGTTTTTT. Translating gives CASSLDSFNEKLFF. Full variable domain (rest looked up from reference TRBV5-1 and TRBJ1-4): KAGVTQTPRYLIKTRGQQVTLSCSPISGHRSVSWYQQTPGQGLQFLFEYFSETQRNKGNFPGRFSGRQFSNSRSEMNVSTLELGDSALYLCASSLDSFNEKLFFGSGTQLSVL.

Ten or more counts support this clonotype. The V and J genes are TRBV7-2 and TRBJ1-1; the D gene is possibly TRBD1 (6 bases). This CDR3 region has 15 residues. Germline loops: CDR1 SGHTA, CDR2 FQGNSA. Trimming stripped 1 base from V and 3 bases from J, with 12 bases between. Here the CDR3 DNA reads TGTGCCAGCAGCTTAGAACAGGGAGCGCACACTGAAGCTTTCTTT. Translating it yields CASSLEQGAHTEAFF.

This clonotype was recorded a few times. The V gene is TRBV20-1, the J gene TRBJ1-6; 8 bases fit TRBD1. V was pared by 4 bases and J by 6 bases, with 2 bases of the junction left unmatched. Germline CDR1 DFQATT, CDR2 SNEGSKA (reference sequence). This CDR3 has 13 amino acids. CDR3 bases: TGCAGTGCTAACAGGGGGAGTAATTCACCCCTCCACTTT. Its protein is CSANRGSNSPLHF.